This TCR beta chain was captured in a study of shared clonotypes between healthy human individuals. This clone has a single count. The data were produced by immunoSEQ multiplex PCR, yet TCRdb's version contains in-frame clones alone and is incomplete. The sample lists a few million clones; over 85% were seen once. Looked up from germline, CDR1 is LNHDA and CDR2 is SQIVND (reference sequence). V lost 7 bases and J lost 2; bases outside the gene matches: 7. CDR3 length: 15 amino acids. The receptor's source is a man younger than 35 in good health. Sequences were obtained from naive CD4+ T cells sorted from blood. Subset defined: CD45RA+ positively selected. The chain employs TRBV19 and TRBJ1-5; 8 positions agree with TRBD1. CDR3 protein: CASNPGGAGNQPQHF. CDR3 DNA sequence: TGTGCCAGTAACCCAGGGGGCGCCGGCAATCAGCCCCAGCATTTT.